This T cell receptor (beta chain) was sequenced during a study of T cells in Graves' hyperthyroidism and ophthalmopathy. The germline gives CDR1 SNHLY, CDR2 FYNNEI. There are 15 residues in the CDR3. V dropped 4 bases and J dropped 6 bases, with 19 bases sitting between them. Researchers took RNA transcripts and amplified the TCR beta CDR3 regions from them. The HTBI primer set was used in a first-round RT-PCR of the TCR CDR3. TCRdb re-called the multiplex PCR reads with MiXCR, one entry per CDR3 protein. This table has approximately 370,000 distinct CDR3 sequences, more than 13% appearing once. This clonotype was detected ten times or more. Stable Graves' hyperthyroidism meant no ophthalmopathy progression within 18 months. Hyperthyroidism was newly diagnosed in patients aged 18 to 65 (duration under 2 months). The authors obtained PBMCs from over 7.5 ml of fresh peripheral blood.

The sequenced sample was blood. This clonotype was obtained from a woman in her twenties or thirties with Graves' hyperthyroidism. The chain employs TRBV2 and TRBJ2-7; D may be TRBD1 (6 bases). CDR3 protein: CASSVLRTVASEQYF. For the CDR3, the DNA is TGTGCCAGCAGTGTTTTGCGGACAGTGGCCTCCGAGCAGTACTTC.